This TCR beta chain comes out of a study of shared clonotypes between healthy human individuals. Study-wide points: Compared with clonotypes that all four donors shared, non-shared clonotypes had lower generation probabilities. In this cohort, only blood was sampled, and tissue repertoires likely differ. Researchers found naive subsets generally carried larger estimated richness than memory subsets.

Using around 180 ng DNA, tens of thousands of T cell genomes, the sorted-subset replicate PCRs were run. Using immunoSEQ multiplex PCR, the repertoire was profiled, and TCRdb retains in-frame clones only, with some absent. The data hold 950,000 to 1,100,000 clones, with roughly 80% observed a single time. Remarks on this clone: The antigen is unknown.

This clonotype was obtained from a man younger than 30 in good health. The sequencing input was memory CD4+ T cells sorted from blood. Subset described: CD45RA-negative fraction.

The DNA for the CDR3 is TGTGCCAGCAGCCCCGCGGACAAAACCTACGAGCAGTACTTC. Translating it yields CASSPADKTYEQYF. The chain uses TRBV5-4 and TRBJ2-7; D may be TRBD1 (5 bases). Trimming pared 4 bases from V and 2 bases from J, leaving 13 bases between. Germline CDR1 and CDR2: SGHNT and YYREEE (reference sequence). This CDR3 contains 14 residues.